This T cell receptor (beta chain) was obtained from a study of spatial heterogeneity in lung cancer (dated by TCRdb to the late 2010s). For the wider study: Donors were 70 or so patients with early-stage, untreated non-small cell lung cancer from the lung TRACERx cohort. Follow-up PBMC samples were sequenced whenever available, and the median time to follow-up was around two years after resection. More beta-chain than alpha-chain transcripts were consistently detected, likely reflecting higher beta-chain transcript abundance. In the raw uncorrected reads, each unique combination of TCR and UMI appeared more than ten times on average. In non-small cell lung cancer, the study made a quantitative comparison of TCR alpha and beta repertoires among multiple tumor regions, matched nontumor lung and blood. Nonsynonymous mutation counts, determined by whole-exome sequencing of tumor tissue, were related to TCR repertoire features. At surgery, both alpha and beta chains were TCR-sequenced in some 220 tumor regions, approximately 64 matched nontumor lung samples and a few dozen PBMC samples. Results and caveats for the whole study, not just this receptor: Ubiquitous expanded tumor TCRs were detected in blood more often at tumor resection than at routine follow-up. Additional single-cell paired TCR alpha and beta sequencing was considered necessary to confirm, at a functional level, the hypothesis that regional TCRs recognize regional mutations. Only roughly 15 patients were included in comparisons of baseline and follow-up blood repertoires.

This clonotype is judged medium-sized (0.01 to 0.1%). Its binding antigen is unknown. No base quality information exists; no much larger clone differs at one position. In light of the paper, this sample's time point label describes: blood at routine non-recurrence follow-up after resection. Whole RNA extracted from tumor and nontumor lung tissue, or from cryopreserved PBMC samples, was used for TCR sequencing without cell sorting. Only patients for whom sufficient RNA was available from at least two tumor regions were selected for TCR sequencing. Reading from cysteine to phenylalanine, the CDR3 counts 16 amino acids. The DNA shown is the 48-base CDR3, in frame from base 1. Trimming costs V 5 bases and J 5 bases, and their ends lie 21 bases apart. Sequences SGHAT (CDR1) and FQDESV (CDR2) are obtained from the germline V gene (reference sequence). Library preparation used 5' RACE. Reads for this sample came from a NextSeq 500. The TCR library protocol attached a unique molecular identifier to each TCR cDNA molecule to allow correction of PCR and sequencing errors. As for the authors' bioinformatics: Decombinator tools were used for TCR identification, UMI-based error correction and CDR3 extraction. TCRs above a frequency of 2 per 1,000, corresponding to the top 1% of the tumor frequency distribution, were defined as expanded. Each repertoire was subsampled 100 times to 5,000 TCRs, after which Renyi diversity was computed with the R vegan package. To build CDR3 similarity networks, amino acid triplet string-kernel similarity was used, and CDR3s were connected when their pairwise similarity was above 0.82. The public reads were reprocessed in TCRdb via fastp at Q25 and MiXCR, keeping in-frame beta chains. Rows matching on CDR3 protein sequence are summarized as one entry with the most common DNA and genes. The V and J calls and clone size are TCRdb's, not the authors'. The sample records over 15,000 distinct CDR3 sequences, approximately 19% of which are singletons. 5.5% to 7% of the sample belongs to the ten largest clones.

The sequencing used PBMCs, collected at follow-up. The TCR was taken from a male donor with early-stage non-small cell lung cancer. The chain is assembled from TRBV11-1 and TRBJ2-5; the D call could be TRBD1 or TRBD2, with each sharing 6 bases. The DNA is TGTGCCAGCAGCCCTGGCAGCGGAACAGGGAGGGAGACCCAGTACTTC. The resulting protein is CASSPGSGTGRETQYF.